The 20 T cell receptor beta chains presented below share a single source sample, sequenced in a study of cytomegalovirus exposure and HLA in healthy donors. Method: immunoSEQ multiplex PCR; TCRdb's copy keeps in-frame clones and lacks some. The table lists roughly 150,000 clones, roughly 91% of them singletons. The sample consisted of PBMCs. Receptors were obtained from a woman under 30 in good health and CMV-seropositive.

The V call is TRBV6-5, the J call TRBJ1-2; the D gene is possibly TRBD1 (6 bases). Trimming pared 2 bases from V and 5 bases from J, leaving 9 bases between. Germline CDR1 is MNHEY and CDR2 is SVGAGI. The CDR3 spans 13 residues. CDR3 amino acids: CASSYNREYGYTF. The CDR3 DNA reads TGTGCCAGCAGTTACAACAGGGAATATGGCTACACCTTC.

The chain links TRBV25-1 to TRBJ1-1; the D gene is possibly TRBD1 (5 bases). The germline V and J ends were trimmed by 5 bases and 8 bases, with 12 bases remaining between them. The CDR3 runs 12 residues. Germline lookup yields CDR1 MGHDK and CDR2 SYGVNS. The chain's CDR3 is CASSLVGVEAFF. In nucleotides, the CDR3 is TGTGCCAGCAGTCTCGTAGGGGTAGAAGCTTTCTTT.

The gene calls are TRBV21-1 and TRBJ2-3; the D call of TRBD1 is as the table states it, not checked on the DNA. TRBV21-1 is a documented pseudogene. This CDR3 contains 13 residues. The CDR3, as DNA: TGTGCCGAACAGGGGGAGTGCACAGATACGCAGTATTTT. This gives the protein CAEQGECTDTQYF.

This rearrangement joins TRBV7-2 to TRBJ1-3; unclear D gene. Trimming removed 2 bases at V and 5 bases at J, with 7 bases between. Germline V lookup: CDR1 SGHTA, CDR2 FQGNSA. The CDR3 is made up of 13 amino acids. The CDR3: CASSLSFRNTIYF. The DNA of the CDR3 is TGTGCCAGCAGCTTATCTTTTAGAAACACCATATATTTT.

V usage is TRBV19 and J usage is TRBJ2-3; 9 bases are shared with TRBD2. Trimming removed 5 bases from V and 2 bases from J; junction bases left unmatched: 5. This CDR3 comprises 15 residues. Germline CDR1 LNHDA, CDR2 SQIVND (reference sequence). The CDR3 sequence is CASSLSSGTTDTQYF. In nucleotides, the CDR3 is TGTGCCAGTAGTTTATCTAGCGGGACCACAGATACGCAGTATTTT. The whole variable domain, remainder taken from reference TRBV19 and TRBJ2-3, is DGGITQSPKYLFRKEGQNVTLSCEQNLNHDAMYWYRQDPGQGLRLIYYSQIVNDFQKGDIAEGYSVSREKKESFPLTVTSAQKNPTAFYLCASSLSSGTTDTQYFGPGTRLTVL.

This chain links TRBV9 with TRBJ2-1; TRBD1 agrees at 10 bases. Looked up from germline, CDR1 is SGDLS and CDR2 is YYNGEE. CDR3 length equals 16 residues. V lost 4 bases and J lost 2; bases outside the gene matches: 6. The CDR3 is CASSWTGTGAYNEQFF. CDR3 bases: TGTGCCAGCAGCTGGACTGGGACAGGGGCCTACAATGAGCAGTTCTTC.

The rearrangement links TRBV19 to TRBJ1-5; TRBD1 matches at 7 bases. Losses at the gene ends were 10 bases for V and 0 bases for J; bases not matched to a gene: 3. The CDR3 is 13 amino acids. In germline, CDR1 is LNHDA, CDR2 SQIVND (reference sequence). DNA of the CDR3: TGTGCCATCGGGGACAGTAGCAATCAGCCCCAGCATTTT. Protein product: CAIGDSSNQPQHF.

The chain links TRBV5-6 to TRBJ2-7, with 9 positions matching TRBD1. This CDR3 spans 14 amino acids. V dropped 7 bases and J dropped 3; count of bases not matched to a gene: 8. In germline, CDR1 is SGHDT, CDR2 YYEEEE. The CDR3 DNA sequence: TGTGCCAGCTCCCAGACAGGGGGAGTCTACGAGCAGTACTTC. It encodes CASSQTGGVYEQYF.

In this sample, this clone turned up once. The gene calls are TRBV5-6 and TRBJ1-5, with 9 bases that match TRBD1. The ends lost 4 bases at V and 4 bases at J; junction bases unmatched: 6. The CDR3 spans 15 residues. Germline lookup yields CDR1 SGHDT and CDR2 YYEEEE. The CDR3 DNA sequence: TGTGCCAGCAGCCGCGGACAGGGGACTAATCAGCCCCAGCATTTT. Amino acids: CASSRGQGTNQPQHF.

The chain combines TRBV29-1 with TRBJ1-1, with D perhaps TRBD1 (5 bases). The germline gives CDR1 SQVTM, CDR2 ANQGSEA. V lost 7 bases, J lost 3 bases, and 15 bases lay in between. The CDR3 runs 13 residues. The CDR3 region is CSAGRGRDTEAFF. The CDR3 DNA reads as TGCAGCGCAGGTAGGGGTCGGGACACTGAAGCTTTCTTT.

This chain connects TRBV2 to TRBJ1-2, with 7 bases identical to TRBD1. Germline V CDR1 and CDR2: SNHLY, FYNNEI. CDR3 size: 16 residues. V gave up 6 bases and J gave up 2 bases; unmatched junction bases: 12. CDR3 protein: CASRVDRDLLNYGYTF. The CDR3 DNA sequence: TGTGCCAGCAGGGTTGACAGGGACCTCCTAAACTATGGCTACACCTTC.

The V gene is TRBV2, the J gene TRBJ2-7, with D possibly matching TRBD2 (6 bases). The CDR3 runs 13 residues. Germline values: CDR1 SNHLY, CDR2 FYNNEI. Deletions cut 11 bases from V and 0 bases from J, with 14 bases between. The CDR3 nucleotides read TGTGCCCATAATAGCGGTTACTCCTACGAGCAGTACTTC. Its translation is CAHNSGYSYEQYF.

This chain joins TRBV9 and TRBJ2-3, with a weak D call TRBD2 (6 bases). V lost 3 bases, J lost 0 bases, and 14 bases lay in between. The CDR3 sequence is 16 residues long. In germline, CDR1 is SGDLS, CDR2 YYNGEE. The CDR3 DNA is TGTGCCAGCAGCGAAGAGGAGGGTTTAAGCACAGATACGCAGTATTTT. Protein: CASSEEEGLSTDTQYF.

V is TRBV6-4 and J is TRBJ1-2, with TRBD1 matching over 7 bases. The CDR3 has 14 residues. V trimming: 4 bases; J trimming: 4 bases; junction bases outside the gene matches: 6. CDR1 and CDR2 (germline): MRHNA, SNTAGT. The chain's CDR3 is CASSGGGAGYGYTF. CDR3 coding DNA: TGTGCCAGCAGTGGAGGGGGCGCAGGCTATGGCTACACCTTC.

This chain connects TRBV7-9 to TRBJ1-5, with D unclear. The germline V gene has CDR1 SEHNR and CDR2 FQNEAQ (reference sequence). Trimming removed 0 bases from V and 5 bases from J, with 5 bases in between. The CDR3 is 13 amino acids. The CDR3 loop reads CASSLARDQPQHF. CDR3 DNA: TGTGCCAGCAGCTTAGCGCGGGATCAGCCCCAGCATTTT.

J is TRBJ2-7 and V is TRBV11-2; no clear D gene. CDR1 is SGHAT, CDR2 FQNNGV, per germline. Trimming stripped 2 bases from V and 4 bases from J, with 6 bases between. CDR3 size: 12 residues. The DNA for the CDR3 is TGTGCCAGCAGCTTAACGAGGTACGAGCAGTACTTC. Residues: CASSLTRYEQYF.

The V gene is TRBV28, the J gene TRBJ1-5; D gene unclear. V lost 3 bases to trimming and J lost 3 bases, with 3 bases between them. CDR1 and CDR2 from the germline V gene are MDHEN and SYDVKM. CDR3 length: 12 residues. CDR3: CASSFSNQPQHF. DNA of the CDR3: TGTGCCAGCAGTTTCTCCAATCAGCCCCAGCATTTT.

J is TRBJ2-5 and V is TRBV9, with 12 bases fitting TRBD2. The junction had 4 bases not matched to a gene; V was cut back by 3 bases and J by 1 base. CDR3 size: 16 residues. CDR1 and CDR2 from the germline V gene are SGDLS and YYNGEE. The CDR3 protein is CASSATGLAGQETQYF. CDR3 nucleotide sequence: TGTGCCAGCAGCGCCACGGGACTAGCGGGCCAAGAGACCCAGTACTTC.

V usage is TRBV6-1 and J usage is TRBJ2-7, with 8 bases lining up with TRBD2. Germline V gene lookup returns CDR1 MNHNS and CDR2 SASEGT. V was pared by 0 bases and J by 4 bases, with 14 bases of the junction left unmatched. There are 18 residues in the CDR3. In DNA form, the CDR3 reads TGTGCCAGCAGTGAAGCCCCCAGCGGGAGACGTTATGGGTACGAGCAGTACTTC. Translation: CASSEAPSGRRYGYEQYF.

The chain uses TRBV5-1 and TRBJ2-7, with D unclear. V gave up 0 bases and J gave up 6 bases, with 22 bases separating them. Per germline, CDR1 SGHRS and CDR2 YFSETQ. The CDR3 runs 17 residues. The CDR3 DNA is TGCGCCAGCAGCTTGGTTTCGAACAGTCGTTTTGTTTCCGAGCAGTACTTC. The encoded protein is CASSLVSNSRFVSEQYF. Full variable domain (remainder filled in from reference TRBV5-1 and TRBJ2-7): KAGVTQTPRYLIKTRGQQVTLSCSPISGHRSVSWYQQTPGQGLQFLFEYFSETQRNKGNFPGRFSGRQFSNSRSEMNVSTLELGDSALYLCASSLVSNSRFVSEQYFGPGTRLTVT.